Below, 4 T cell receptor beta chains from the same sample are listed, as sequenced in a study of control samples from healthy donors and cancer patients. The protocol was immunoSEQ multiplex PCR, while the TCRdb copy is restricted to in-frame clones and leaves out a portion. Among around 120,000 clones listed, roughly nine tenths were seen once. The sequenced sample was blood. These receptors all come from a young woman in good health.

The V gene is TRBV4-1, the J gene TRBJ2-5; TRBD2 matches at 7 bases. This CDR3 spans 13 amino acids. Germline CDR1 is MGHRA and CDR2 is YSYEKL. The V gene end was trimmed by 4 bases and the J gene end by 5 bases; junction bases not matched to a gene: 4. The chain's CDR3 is CASSRSGTETQYF. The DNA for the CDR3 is TGCGCCAGCAGCCGAAGCGGGACCGAGACCCAGTACTTC.

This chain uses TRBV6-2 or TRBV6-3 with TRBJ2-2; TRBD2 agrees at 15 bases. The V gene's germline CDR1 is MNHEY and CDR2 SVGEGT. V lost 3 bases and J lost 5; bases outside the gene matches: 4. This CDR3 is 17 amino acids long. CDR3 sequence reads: CASSYDGTSGRTGELFF. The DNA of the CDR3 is TGTGCCAGCAGTTATGACGGGACTAGCGGGAGGACCGGGGAGCTGTTTTTT.

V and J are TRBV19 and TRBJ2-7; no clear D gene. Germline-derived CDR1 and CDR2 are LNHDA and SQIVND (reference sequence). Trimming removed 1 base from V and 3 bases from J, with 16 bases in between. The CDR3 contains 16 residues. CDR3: CASSIGGAPDVYEQYF. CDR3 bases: TGTGCCAGTAGTATAGGAGGCGCCCCAGACGTCTACGAGCAGTACTTC.

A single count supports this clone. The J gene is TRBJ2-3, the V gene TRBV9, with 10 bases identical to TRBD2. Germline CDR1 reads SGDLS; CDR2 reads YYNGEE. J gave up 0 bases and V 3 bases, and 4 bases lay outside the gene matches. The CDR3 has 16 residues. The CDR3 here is CASSASGGASTDTQYF. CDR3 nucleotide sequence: TGTGCCAGCAGCGCAAGCGGGGGGGCTAGCACAGATACGCAGTATTTT.